The sample holds a few counts of the clone carrying this T cell receptor (beta chain). Its antigen remains unidentified. This entry is derived from a study of cytomegalovirus exposure and HLA in healthy donors. General study points: The authors later linked a missense DCLRE1C variant to TCR beta V- and J-gene trimming. Sequencing artifact likely explains a cluster of highly shared sequence variants. What a later analysis reportedly showed was that an Asian-associated ancestry cluster had fewer N-insertions than the roughly 670-donor mean.

CDR3 length: 15 amino acids. Trimming shortened V by 3 bases and J by 0 bases, and 9 bases separated the two germline ends. Germline V gene lookup returns CDR1 MDHEN and CDR2 SYDVKM. The PCR was carried out with 60 Vbeta primers and 13 Jbeta primers. Sequenced by immunoSEQ multiplex PCR; TCRdb stores in-frame clones only, minus some. The sample yields 110,000 to 150,000 clones, approximately 82% seen once. Nominally healthy donors provided the samples, though records likely missed some immune exposures. The chain recombines TRBV28 with TRBJ1-3; D is unresolved. The source material was PBMCs. This receptor was taken from a woman aged 40 to 55 in good health and CMV-seronegative. CDR3 loop: CASSFSSHSGNTIYF. The DNA for the CDR3 is TGTGCCAGCAGTTTTAGCTCGCACTCTGGAAACACCATATATTTT. Full variable domain (missing parts from reference TRBV28 and TRBJ1-3): DVKVTQSSRYLVKRTGEKVFLECVQDMDHENMFWYRQDPGLGLRLIYFSYDVKMKEKGDIPEGYSVSREKKERFSLILESASTNQTSMYLCASSFSSHSGNTIYFGEGSWLTVV.